This T cell receptor beta chain originates from a study of early T cells in non-severe SARS-CoV-2 infection. Overall study results and limits: The study's VDJdb matching favored anti-spike CD8 responses and missed private and CD4 specificities.

V was cut by 6 bases and J by 6 bases, with 9 bases left in between. The CDR3 length is 13 residues. Germline V gene data show CDR1 as MNHNY and CDR2 as SVGAGI (reference sequence). This clonotype was picked up many times. The antigen remains undetermined. MiXCR was run by TCRdb on the 5' RACE reads, yielding one entry per CDR3 protein. The repertoire holds 75,000 or so distinct CDR3 sequences, with roughly 11% as singletons. This TCR came from an adult who was a healthcare worker with PCR-confirmed SARS-CoV-2 infection or an uninfected control (not recorded which). The chain employs TRBV6-6 and TRBJ1-6, with a weak D call TRBD1 (5 bases). The sample here was whole blood, taken at baseline. This CDR3 is CASRTEFNSPLHF. For the CDR3, the DNA is TGTGCCAGCAGGACAGAATTTAATTCACCCCTCCACTTT.